The 3 T cell receptor beta chains below were found in one sample sequenced in a study of blood T cells in healthy people across ages. A second PCR of 7 to 11 cycles used a sample-barcoded 5' primer and a J-beta primer mix. From the 5' RACE reads, TCRdb called clonotypes with MiXCR, one entry per CDR3 protein. The sample includes hundreds of thousands of distinct CDR3 sequences, under 65% of them seen just once. Sequencing input: blood. These TCRs come from a woman older than 75 in good health.

The CDR3 loop is CSAGPDRVGTRGGETQYF. CDR3 nucleotides: TGCAGTGCTGGACCGGACAGAGTGGGGACTAGAGGCGGAGAGACCCAGTACTTC. The chain joins TRBV20-1 to TRBJ2-5; 8 bases agree with TRBD2. Germline CDR1 and CDR2: DFQATT and SNEGSKA (reference sequence). The CDR3 contains 18 residues. The V and J ends lost 5 bases and 4 bases, in that order; junction bases with no gene match: 21.

Comment on this clonotype: A read error is possible here, since a much larger clone lies one base away. V and J are TRBV29-1 and TRBJ2-6; D perhaps matches TRBD1 (5 bases). Germline V CDR1 and CDR2: SQVTM, ANQGSEA. V lost 0 bases and J lost 0, with 9 bases in between. The CDR3 length is 16 residues. The CDR3 protein is CSVEDRGRSGANVLTF. The CDR3 bases are TGCAGCGTTGAAGATAGGGGCCGCTCTGGGGCCAACGTCCTGACTTTC.

The chain recombines TRBV20-1 with TRBJ1-2; TRBD1 might be the D (6 bases). Germline lookup yields CDR1 DFQATT and CDR2 SNEGSKA (reference sequence). Trimming took 3 bases from V and 4 from J, leaving 21 bases between them. CDR3 length: 16 amino acids. The CDR3 nucleotides are TGCAGTGCTAGCCCCGGACAGAGTAGGAGAGGCTATGGCTACACCTTC. The encoded protein is CSASPGQSRRGYGYTF.